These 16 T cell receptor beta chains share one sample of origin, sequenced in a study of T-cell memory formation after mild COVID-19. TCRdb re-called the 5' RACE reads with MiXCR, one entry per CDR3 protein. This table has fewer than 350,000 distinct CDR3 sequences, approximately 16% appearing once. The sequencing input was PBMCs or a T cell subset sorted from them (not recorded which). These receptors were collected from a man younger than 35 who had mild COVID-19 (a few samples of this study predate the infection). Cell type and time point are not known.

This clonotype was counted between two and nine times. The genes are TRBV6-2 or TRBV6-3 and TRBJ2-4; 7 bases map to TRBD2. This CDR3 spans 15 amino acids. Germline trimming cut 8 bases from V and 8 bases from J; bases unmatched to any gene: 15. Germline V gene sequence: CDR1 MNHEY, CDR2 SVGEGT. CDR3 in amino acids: CASGSRDGLGDIQYF. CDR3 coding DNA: TGTGCCAGCGGGAGTCGGGACGGACTAGGGGACATTCAGTACTTC.

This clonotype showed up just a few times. The DNA of the CDR3 is TGTGCCAGCAGCGTAGATGGGGACGAGCAGTACTTC. Residues: CASSVDGDEQYF. The J gene is TRBJ2-7, the V gene TRBV9; D ambiguous. Germline V CDR1 and CDR2: SGDLS, YYNGEE. V gave up 0 bases and J gave up 5 bases, with 6 bases separating them. The CDR3 is made up of 12 amino acids.

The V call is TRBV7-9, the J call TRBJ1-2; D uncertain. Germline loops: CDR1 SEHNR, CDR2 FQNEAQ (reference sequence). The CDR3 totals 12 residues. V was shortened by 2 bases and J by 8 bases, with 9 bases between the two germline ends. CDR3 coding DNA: TGTGCCAGCAGCTTATCTGATATGGGCTACACCTTC. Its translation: CASSLSDMGYTF.

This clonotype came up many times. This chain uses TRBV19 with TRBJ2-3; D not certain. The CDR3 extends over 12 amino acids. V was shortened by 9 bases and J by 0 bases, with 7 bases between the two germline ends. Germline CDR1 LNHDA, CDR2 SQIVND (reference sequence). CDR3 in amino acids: CASSTSTDTQYF. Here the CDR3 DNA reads TGTGCCAGCTCAACTAGCACAGATACGCAGTATTTT.

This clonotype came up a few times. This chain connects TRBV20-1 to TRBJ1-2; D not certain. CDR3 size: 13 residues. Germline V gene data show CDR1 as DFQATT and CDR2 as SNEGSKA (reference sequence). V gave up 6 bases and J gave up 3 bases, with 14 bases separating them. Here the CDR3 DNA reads TGCAGTGCCAACTTCGGGCTCGACTATGGCTACACCTTC. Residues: CSANFGLDYGYTF.

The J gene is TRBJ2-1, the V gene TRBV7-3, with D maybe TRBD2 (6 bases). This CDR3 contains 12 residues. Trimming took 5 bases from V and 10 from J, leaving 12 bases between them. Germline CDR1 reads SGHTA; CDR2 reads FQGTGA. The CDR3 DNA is TGTGCCAGCAGCGAACTCGCGGGAGAGCAGTTCTTC. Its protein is CASSELAGEQFF.

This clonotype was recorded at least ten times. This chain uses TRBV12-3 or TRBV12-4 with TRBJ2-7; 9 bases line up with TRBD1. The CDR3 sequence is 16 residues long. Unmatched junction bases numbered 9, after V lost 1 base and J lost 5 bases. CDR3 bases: TGTGCCAGCAGTTTAGATGGTACAGGGGGCAACGACGAGCAGTACGTC. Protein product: CASSLDGTGGNDEQYV.

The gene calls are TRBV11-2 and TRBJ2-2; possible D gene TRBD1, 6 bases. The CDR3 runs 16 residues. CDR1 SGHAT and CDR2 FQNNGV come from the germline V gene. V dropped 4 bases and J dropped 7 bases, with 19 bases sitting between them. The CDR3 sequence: CASSSGDSSRVGELFF. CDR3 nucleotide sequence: TGTGCCAGCAGCTCAGGGGATTCTAGCCGCGTCGGGGAGCTGTTTTTT. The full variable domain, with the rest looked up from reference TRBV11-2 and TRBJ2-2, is EAGVAQSPRYKIIEKRQSVAFWCNPISGHATLYWYQQILGQGPKLLIQFQNNGVVDDSQLPKDRFSAERLKGVDSTLKIQPAKLEDSAVYLCASSSGDSSRVGELFFGEGSRLTVL.

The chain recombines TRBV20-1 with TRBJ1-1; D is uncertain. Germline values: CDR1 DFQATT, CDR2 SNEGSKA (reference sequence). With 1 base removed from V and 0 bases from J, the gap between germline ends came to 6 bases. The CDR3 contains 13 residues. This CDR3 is CSARVGMNTEAFF. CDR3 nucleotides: TGCAGTGCTAGAGTAGGGATGAACACTGAAGCTTTCTTT.

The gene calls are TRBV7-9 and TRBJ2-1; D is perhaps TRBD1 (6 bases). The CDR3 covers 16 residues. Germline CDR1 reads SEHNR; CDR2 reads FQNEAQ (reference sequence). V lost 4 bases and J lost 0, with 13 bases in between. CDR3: CASSSDRSSSYNEQFF. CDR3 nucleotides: TGTGCCAGCAGCTCCGACAGGTCCAGCTCCTACAATGAGCAGTTCTTC.

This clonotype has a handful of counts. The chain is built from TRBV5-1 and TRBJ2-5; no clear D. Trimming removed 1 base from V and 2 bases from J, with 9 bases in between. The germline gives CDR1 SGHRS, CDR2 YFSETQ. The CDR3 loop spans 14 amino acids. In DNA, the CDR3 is TGCGCCAGCAGCTTGATTAGTCAGCAAGAGACCCAGTACTTC. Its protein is CASSLISQQETQYF. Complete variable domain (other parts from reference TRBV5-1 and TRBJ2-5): KAGVTQTPRYLIKTRGQQVTLSCSPISGHRSVSWYQQTPGQGLQFLFEYFSETQRNKGNFPGRFSGRQFSNSRSEMNVSTLELGDSALYLCASSLISQQETQYFGPGTRLLVL.

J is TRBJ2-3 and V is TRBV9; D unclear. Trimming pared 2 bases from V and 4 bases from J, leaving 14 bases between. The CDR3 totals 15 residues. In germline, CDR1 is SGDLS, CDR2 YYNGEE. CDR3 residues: CASSVGVSSPDTQYF. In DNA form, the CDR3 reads TGTGCCAGCAGCGTTGGTGTTTCTAGTCCAGATACGCAGTATTTT.

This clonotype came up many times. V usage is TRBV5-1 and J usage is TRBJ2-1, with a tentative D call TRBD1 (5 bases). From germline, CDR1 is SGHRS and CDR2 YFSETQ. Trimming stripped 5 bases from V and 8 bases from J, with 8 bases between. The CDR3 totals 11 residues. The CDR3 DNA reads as TGCGCCAGCAGACGACAGCATGAGCAGTTCTTC. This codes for CASRRQHEQFF.

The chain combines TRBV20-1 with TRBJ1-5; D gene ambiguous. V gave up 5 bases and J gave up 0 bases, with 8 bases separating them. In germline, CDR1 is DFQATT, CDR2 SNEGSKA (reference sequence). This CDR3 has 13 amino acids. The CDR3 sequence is CSARLDSNQPQHF. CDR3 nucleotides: TGCAGTGCTCGACTTGATAGCAATCAGCCCCAGCATTTT.

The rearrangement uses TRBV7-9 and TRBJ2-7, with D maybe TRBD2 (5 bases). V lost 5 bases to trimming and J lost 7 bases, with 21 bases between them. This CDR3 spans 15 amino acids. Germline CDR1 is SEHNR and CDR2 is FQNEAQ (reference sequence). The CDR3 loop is CASSPASGRRGEQYF. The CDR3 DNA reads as TGTGCCAGCAGCCCAGCGAGTGGGCGGCGAGGGGAGCAGTACTTC.

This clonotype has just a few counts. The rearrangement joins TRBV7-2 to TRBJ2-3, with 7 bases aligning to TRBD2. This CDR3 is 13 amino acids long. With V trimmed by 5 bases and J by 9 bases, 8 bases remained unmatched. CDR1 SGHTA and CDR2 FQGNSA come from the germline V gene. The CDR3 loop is CASSGGYSGTQYF. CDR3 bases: TGTGCCAGCAGCGGAGGGTATAGCGGGACGCAGTATTTT.